Sequencing of this T cell receptor beta chain was carried out in a study of early T cells in non-severe SARS-CoV-2 infection. Via MiXCR, TCRdb re-called the 5' RACE reads, giving one row per CDR3 protein. This sample carries tens of thousands of distinct CDR3 sequences, around 5% of them seen once, and the ten largest clones take roughly 4.5%. This clonotype occurred many times. The CDR3 runs to 16 residues. The V and J ends lost 4 bases and 0 bases respectively, with 13 bases between them. From germline, CDR1 is SGHAT and CDR2 FQNNGV. This TCR derives from an adult who was a healthcare worker with PCR-confirmed SARS-CoV-2 infection or an uninfected control (not recorded which). The V and J genes are TRBV11-2 and TRBJ2-1; D may match TRBD1 or TRBD2 (6 bases each). The sequencing input was whole blood. The DNA of the CDR3 is TGTGCCAGCAGCTCAATAGGGGGGAGCTCCTACAATGAGCAGTTCTTC. Translated: CASSSIGGSSYNEQFF.